Shown below are 23 T cell receptor beta chains from a single sample sequenced in a study of early stage breast cancer tumors. Using immunoSEQ multiplex PCR, the repertoire was profiled, and TCRdb retains in-frame clones only, with some absent. The sample lists some 36,000 clones; roughly 70% were seen once. Material for sequencing was blood. Receptors originate from a person in their sixties with breast cancer.

This chain joins TRBV28 and TRBJ1-2; D perhaps matches TRBD1 (5 bases). This CDR3 is 14 amino acids long. V lost 3 bases, J lost 5 bases, and 13 bases lay in between. The germline V gene encodes CDR1 MDHEN and CDR2 SYDVKM. The chain's CDR3 is CASSLSQGNYGYTF. CDR3 bases: TGTGCCAGCAGTTTGAGTCAGGGCAATTATGGCTACACCTTC.

The chain employs TRBV11-2 and TRBJ1-1; D gene uncertain. V was pared by 8 bases and J by 6 bases, with 22 bases between. CDR1 SGHAT and CDR2 FQNNGV come from the germline V gene. The CDR3 sequence is 15 residues long. The CDR3 sequence is CASRKKDIYEPEAFF. The CDR3 bases are TGTGCCAGCCGCAAAAAAGACATCTATGAACCTGAAGCTTTCTTT.

This clone was found once. The gene calls are TRBV27 and TRBJ2-3; maybe TRBD2 (6 bases). The CDR3 has 16 residues. Looked up from germline, CDR1 is MNHEY and CDR2 is SMNVEV (reference sequence). Trimming stripped 1 base from V and 2 bases from J, with 13 bases between. CDR3 residues: CASSLWGLAVTDTQYF. The CDR3 DNA reads TGTGCCAGCAGTTTATGGGGGTTAGCGGTCACAGATACGCAGTATTTT.

The chain couples TRBV6-9 to TRBJ1-5; TRBD1 matches at 10 bases. CDR3 size: 16 residues. CDR1 and CDR2 (germline): MNHGY, SVAAGI. Trimming removed 2 bases from V and 4 bases from J; junction bases left unmatched: 5. CDR3 sequence reads: CASSYRGQGDNQPQHF. The CDR3 DNA follows: TGTGCCAGCAGTTATCGAGGACAGGGGGATAATCAGCCCCAGCATTTT.

This chain uses TRBV5-1 with TRBJ2-2; D is undetermined. Germline CDR1 and CDR2: SGHRS and YFSETQ. There are 14 residues in the CDR3. V was trimmed by 4 bases and J by 1 base, leaving 8 bases between them. CDR3 sequence reads: CASSRWENTGELFF. The CDR3 DNA is TGCGCCAGCAGCAGGTGGGAGAACACCGGGGAGCTGTTTTTT.

This chain joins TRBV9 and TRBJ1-3, with D perhaps TRBD1 (5 bases). This CDR3 contains 14 residues. The germline gives CDR1 SGDLS, CDR2 YYNGEE. V lost 4 bases, J lost 3 bases, and 11 bases lay in between. The CDR3 region has the DNA TGTGCCAGCAGCACCCACGGGGGTGGAAACACCATATATTTT. It encodes CASSTHGGGNTIYF.

V gene TRBV5-5 combines with J gene TRBJ1-6; the match to TRBD1 covers 7 bases. Trimming removed 6 bases from V and 7 bases from J; junction bases left unmatched: 7. Germline CDR1 is SGHKS and CDR2 is YYEKEE (reference sequence). The CDR3 has 14 residues. The chain's CDR3 is CASMQGVSNSPLHF. Written as DNA, the CDR3 is TGTGCCAGCATGCAGGGGGTCTCCAATTCACCCCTCCACTTT.

The V call is TRBV27, the J call TRBJ2-4; TRBD1 matches 9 bases. This CDR3 is 15 amino acids long. The junction had 8 bases not matched to a gene; V was cut back by 5 bases and J by 6 bases. Germline-derived CDR1 and CDR2 are MNHEY and SMNVEV (reference sequence). The CDR3 is CASSPTGTGRNIQYF. The DNA of the CDR3 is TGTGCCAGCAGTCCGACCGGGACAGGGAGAAACATTCAGTACTTC.

This clone was counted between two and nine times. The genes are TRBV6-6 and TRBJ2-6; TRBD1 matches 9 bases. This CDR3 region has 15 residues. Germline V gene data show CDR1 as MNHNY and CDR2 as SVGAGI (reference sequence). V was clipped by 5 bases and J by 2 bases; unmatched bases: 1. The CDR3 DNA reads as TGTGCCAGCAGTACAGGGGGCACTGGGGCCAACGTCCTGACTTTC. It translates to CASSTGGTGANVLTF.

This clone came up once. The chain recombines TRBV5-1 with TRBJ1-5; TRBD1 might be the D (6 bases). The CDR3 spans 14 residues. Trimming left V 0 bases short and J 2 bases short, with 6 bases between. The V gene's germline CDR1 is SGHRS and CDR2 YFSETQ. The CDR3 DNA is TGCGCCAGCAGCTTGGCAGGGGGCAATCAGCCCCAGCATTTT. Its translation: CASSLAGGNQPQHF.

This chain connects TRBV12-5 to TRBJ1-1, with D perhaps matching TRBD1 (5 bases). CDR3 size: 16 residues. The germline V gene has CDR1 LGHNT and CDR2 FRNRAP. Trimming took off 0 bases at V and 0 bases at J, with 11 bases between the two ends. In DNA, the CDR3 is TGTGCTAGTGGTTTGGTAGGGCCAGGGTTGAACACTGAAGCTTTCTTT. It yields the protein CASGLVGPGLNTEAFF.

The chain carries TRBV29-1 and TRBJ2-1, with 8 bases lining up with TRBD1. The CDR3 extends over 13 amino acids. V lost 7 bases, J lost 7 bases, and 9 bases stayed unmatched. Germline CDR1 SQVTM, CDR2 ANQGSEA. The CDR3 loop is CSAQGATLNEQFF. The CDR3 bases are TGCAGCGCCCAGGGGGCTACGTTAAATGAGCAGTTCTTC.

The rearrangement uses TRBV6-1 and TRBJ2-7; 9 nucleotides match TRBD2. V trimming: 3 bases; J trimming: 1 base; junction bases outside the gene matches: 13. The CDR3 has 18 residues. Germline CDR1 and CDR2: MNHNS and SASEGT. The CDR3 loop reads CASSERRLAEGGSYEQYF. CDR3 nucleotides: TGTGCCAGCAGTGAGCGGAGACTAGCGGAGGGGGGGTCCTACGAGCAGTACTTC.

This clone was counted once. The chain has TRBV19 and TRBJ1-1, with TRBD1 matching 10 bases. The trim removed 7 bases at V and 2 bases at J, leaving 13 bases unmatched. CDR1 LNHDA and CDR2 SQIVND come from the germline V gene (reference sequence). The CDR3 runs 17 residues. CDR3 region: CASTRAGDRGLNTEAFF. The CDR3 coding sequence is TGTGCCAGTACAAGGGCAGGGGACAGGGGTTTAAACACTGAAGCTTTCTTT.

This chain connects TRBV7-2 to TRBJ2-2; 7 bases agree with TRBD2. The junction had 4 bases not matched to a gene; V was cut back by 0 bases and J by 6 bases. The CDR3 sequence is 15 residues long. Germline V gene data show CDR1 as SGHTA and CDR2 as FQGNSA. For the CDR3, the DNA is TGTGCCAGCAGCTTAGCGGCGGGGGTAGCCGGGGAGCTGTTTTTT. As protein: CASSLAAGVAGELFF.

The rearrangement joins TRBV6-1 to TRBJ2-5; D might be TRBD1 or TRBD2, each matching 5 bases. V was clipped by 1 base and J by 7 bases, with 19 bases between them. Germline lookup yields CDR1 MNHNS and CDR2 SASEGT. This CDR3 has 16 amino acids. The CDR3 DNA follows: TGTGCCAGCAGTGAAGAGGTGGCAGGGAGATTGGGGACCCAGTACTTC. Its translation is CASSEEVAGRLGTQYF.

This clone was seen more than once but under ten times. The chain carries TRBV9 and TRBJ1-3; D ambiguous. Trimming stripped 5 bases from V and 4 bases from J, with 7 bases between. This CDR3 has 12 residues. CDR1 is SGDLS and CDR2 is YYNGEE in the germline V gene. The CDR3 coding sequence is TGTGCCAGCAGGGGATGGGGAAACACCATATATTTT. Protein product: CASRGWGNTIYF.

The chain joins TRBV7-9 to TRBJ1-3; no clear D gene. This CDR3 contains 17 residues. Germline lookup yields CDR1 SEHNR and CDR2 FQNEAQ (reference sequence). V gave up 1 base and J gave up 0 bases, with 13 bases separating them. The CDR3 region is CASSLEPGSISGNTIYF. CDR3 nucleotide sequence: TGTGCCAGCAGCTTAGAACCGGGATCGATCTCTGGAAACACCATATATTTT.

The V call is TRBV7-9, the J call TRBJ2-5; TRBD1 agrees at 8 bases. The V and J ends lost 1 base and 5 bases, in that order; junction bases with no gene match: 9. The germline gives CDR1 SEHNR, CDR2 FQNEAQ (reference sequence). There are 16 residues in the CDR3. For the CDR3, the DNA is TGTGCCAGCAGCTTAGGAAACAGGGGGTTTGGGGAGACCCAGTACTTC. It codes for CASSLGNRGFGETQYF.

V is TRBV28 and J is TRBJ1-5; D is undetermined. The V and J ends lost 1 base and 11 bases respectively, with 12 bases between them. Germline CDR1 and CDR2: MDHEN and SYDVKM. The length of the CDR3 is 13 residues. The CDR3 DNA is TGTGCCAGCAGTTTATTACCTCATGAGGCCCAGCATTTT. Translating gives CASSLLPHEAQHF.

The chain joins TRBV6-6 to TRBJ2-5, with D unresolved. In germline, CDR1 is MNHNY, CDR2 SVGAGI (reference sequence). The CDR3 runs to 13 residues. V dropped 2 bases and J dropped 0 bases, with 4 bases sitting between them. DNA of the CDR3: TGTGCCAGCAGTTACGCGTACCAAGAGACCCAGTACTTC. Its protein product is CASSYAYQETQYF.

The sample holds one count of this clone. The rearrangement uses TRBV7-3 and TRBJ2-7; a weak D match, TRBD1 (5 bases). Germline V gene lookup returns CDR1 SGHTA and CDR2 FQGTGA. The CDR3 is 13 amino acids. The ends were cut back, 2 bases at V and 3 bases at J, with 8 bases in the middle. The DNA for the CDR3 is TGTGCCAGCAGCTTACAGGGTGGCTACGAGCAGTACTTC. This sequence encodes CASSLQGGYEQYF. Based on the CDR3 plus reference TRBV7-3 and TRBJ2-7, the full variable domain is GAGVSQTPSNKVTEKGKYVELRCDPISGHTALYWYRQSLGQGPEFLIYFQGTGAADDSGLPNDRFFAVRPEGSVSTLKIQRTERGDSAVYLCASSLQGGYEQYFGPGTRLTVT.

The chain recombines TRBV6-1 with TRBJ2-3; D is possibly TRBD2 (5 bases). The CDR3 is made up of 14 amino acids. The germline CDR1 and CDR2 sequences are MNHNS and SASEGT. V gave up 4 bases and J gave up 7 bases, with 15 bases separating them. The CDR3 coding sequence is TGTGCCAGCAGTGGCCTGCGGACTGCAAATACGCAGTATTTT. Amino acids: CASSGLRTANTQYF.